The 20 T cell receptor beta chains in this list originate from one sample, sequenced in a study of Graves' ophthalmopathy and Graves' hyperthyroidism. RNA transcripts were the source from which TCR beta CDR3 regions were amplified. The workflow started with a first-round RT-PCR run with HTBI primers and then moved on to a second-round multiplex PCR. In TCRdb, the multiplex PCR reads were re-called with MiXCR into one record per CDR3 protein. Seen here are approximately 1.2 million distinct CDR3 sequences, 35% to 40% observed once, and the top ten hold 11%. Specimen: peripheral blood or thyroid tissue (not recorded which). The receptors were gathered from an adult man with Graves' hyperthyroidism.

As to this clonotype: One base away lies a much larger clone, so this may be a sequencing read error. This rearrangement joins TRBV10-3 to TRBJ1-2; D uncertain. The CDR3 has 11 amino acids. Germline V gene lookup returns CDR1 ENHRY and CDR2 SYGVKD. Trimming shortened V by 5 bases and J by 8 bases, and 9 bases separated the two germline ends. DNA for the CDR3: TGTGCCATCAGTACTAGTACGGGCTACACCTTC. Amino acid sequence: CAISTSTGYTF.

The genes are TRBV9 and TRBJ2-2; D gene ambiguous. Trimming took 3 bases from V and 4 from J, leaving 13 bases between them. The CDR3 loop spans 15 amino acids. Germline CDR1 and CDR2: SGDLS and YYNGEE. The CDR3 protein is CASSADLRRTGELFF. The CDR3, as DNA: TGTGCCAGCAGCGCCGATTTGAGGCGCACCGGGGAGCTGTTTTTT.

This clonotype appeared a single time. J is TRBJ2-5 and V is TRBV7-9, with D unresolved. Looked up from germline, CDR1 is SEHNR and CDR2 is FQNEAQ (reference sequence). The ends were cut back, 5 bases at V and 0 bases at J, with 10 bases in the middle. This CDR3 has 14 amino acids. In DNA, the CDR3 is TGTGCCAGCAGCCCGCCGGACGACCAAGAGACCCAGTACTTC. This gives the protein CASSPPDDQETQYF.

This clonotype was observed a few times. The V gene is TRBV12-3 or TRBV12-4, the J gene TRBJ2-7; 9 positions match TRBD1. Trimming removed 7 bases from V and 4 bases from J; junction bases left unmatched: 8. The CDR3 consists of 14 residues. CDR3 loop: CASNLGTGFYEQYF. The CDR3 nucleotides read TGTGCCAGCAACCTCGGGACAGGGTTTTACGAGCAGTACTTC.

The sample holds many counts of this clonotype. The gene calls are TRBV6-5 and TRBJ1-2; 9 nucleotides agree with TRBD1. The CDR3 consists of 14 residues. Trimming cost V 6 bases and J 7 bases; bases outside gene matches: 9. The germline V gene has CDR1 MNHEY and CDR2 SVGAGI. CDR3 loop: CASSMGQGNGGYTF. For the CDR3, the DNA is TGTGCCAGCAGCATGGGACAGGGAAATGGTGGCTACACCTTC.

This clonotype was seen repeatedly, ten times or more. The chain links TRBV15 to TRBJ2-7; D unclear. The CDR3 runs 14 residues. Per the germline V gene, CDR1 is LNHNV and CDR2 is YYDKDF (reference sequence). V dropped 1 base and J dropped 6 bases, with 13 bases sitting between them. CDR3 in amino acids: CATSRGGTSAEQYF. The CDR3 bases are TGTGCCACCAGCAGAGGCGGTACGTCGGCCGAGCAGTACTTC.

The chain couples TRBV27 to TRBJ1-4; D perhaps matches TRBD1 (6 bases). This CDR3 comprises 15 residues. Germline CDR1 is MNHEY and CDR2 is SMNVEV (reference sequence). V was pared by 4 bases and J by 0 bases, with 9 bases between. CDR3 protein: CASSSWTATNEKLFF. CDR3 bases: TGTGCCAGCAGTTCATGGACAGCAACTAATGAAAAACTGTTTTTT.

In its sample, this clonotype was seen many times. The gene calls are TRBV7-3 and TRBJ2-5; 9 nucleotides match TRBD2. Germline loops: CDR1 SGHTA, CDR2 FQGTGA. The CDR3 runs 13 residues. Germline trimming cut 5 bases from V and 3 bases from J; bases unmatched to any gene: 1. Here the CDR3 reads CASSPSGKETQYF. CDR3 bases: TGTGCCAGCAGCCCTAGCGGGAAAGAGACCCAGTACTTC.

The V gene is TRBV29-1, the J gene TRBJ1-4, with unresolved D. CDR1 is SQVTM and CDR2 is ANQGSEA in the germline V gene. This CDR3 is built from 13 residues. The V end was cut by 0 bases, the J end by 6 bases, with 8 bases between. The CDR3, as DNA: TGCAGCGTTGAAGACAATTACCATGAAAAACTGTTTTTT. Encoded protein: CSVEDNYHEKLFF.

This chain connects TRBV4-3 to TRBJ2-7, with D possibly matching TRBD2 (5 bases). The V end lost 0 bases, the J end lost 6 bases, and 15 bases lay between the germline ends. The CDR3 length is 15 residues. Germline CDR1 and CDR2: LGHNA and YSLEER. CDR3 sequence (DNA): TGCGCCAGCAGCCAAGACCACTCCGGGGTGAGCGAGCAGTACTTC. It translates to CASSQDHSGVSEQYF.

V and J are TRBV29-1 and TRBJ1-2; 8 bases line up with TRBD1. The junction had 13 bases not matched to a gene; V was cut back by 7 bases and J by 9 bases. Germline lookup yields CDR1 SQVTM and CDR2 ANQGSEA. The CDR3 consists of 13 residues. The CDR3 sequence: CSAAGDRLSSYTF. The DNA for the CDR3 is TGCAGCGCTGCAGGGGACAGGCTTTCGAGCTACACCTTC.

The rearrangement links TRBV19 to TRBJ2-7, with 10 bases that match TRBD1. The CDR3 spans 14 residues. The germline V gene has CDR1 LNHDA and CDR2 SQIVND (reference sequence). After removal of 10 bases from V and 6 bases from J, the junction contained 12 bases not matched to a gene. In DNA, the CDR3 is TGTGCCACCGCCGCGGGGACAGGGGTAGGCGAGCAGTACTTC. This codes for CATAAGTGVGEQYF.

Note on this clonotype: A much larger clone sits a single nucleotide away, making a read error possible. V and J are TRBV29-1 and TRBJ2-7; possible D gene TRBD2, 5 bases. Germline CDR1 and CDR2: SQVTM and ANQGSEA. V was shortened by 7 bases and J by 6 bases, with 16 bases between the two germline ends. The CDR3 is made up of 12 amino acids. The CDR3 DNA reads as TGCAGCGCTGTTCGAAGTCGGGGCGAGCAGTACTTC. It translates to CSAVRSRGEQYF.

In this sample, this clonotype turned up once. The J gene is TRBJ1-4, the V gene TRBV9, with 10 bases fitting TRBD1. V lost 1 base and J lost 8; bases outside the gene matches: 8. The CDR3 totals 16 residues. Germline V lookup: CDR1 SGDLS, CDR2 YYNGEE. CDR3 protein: CASSVSSGTGVEKLFF. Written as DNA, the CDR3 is TGTGCCAGCAGCGTATCGTCCGGGACAGGGGTCGAAAAACTGTTTTTT.

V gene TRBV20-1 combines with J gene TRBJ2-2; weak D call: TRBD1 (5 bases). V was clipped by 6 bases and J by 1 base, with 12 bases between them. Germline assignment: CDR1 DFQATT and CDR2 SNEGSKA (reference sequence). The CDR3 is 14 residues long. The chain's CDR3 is CSASLTGNTGELFF. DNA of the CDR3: TGCAGTGCCTCCCTAACAGGGAACACCGGGGAGCTGTTTTTT.

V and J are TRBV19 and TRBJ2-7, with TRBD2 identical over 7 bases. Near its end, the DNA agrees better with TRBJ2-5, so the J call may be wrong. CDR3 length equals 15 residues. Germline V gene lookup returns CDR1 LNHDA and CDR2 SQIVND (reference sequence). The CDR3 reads CASTHLGGEQETQYF. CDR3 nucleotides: TGTGCCAGTACACACCTGGGGGGGGAGCAAGAGACCCAGTACTTC.

The CDR3 here is CASSEPKSGGYNEQFF. The CDR3 bases are TGTGCCAGCAGTGAGCCCAAGAGCGGGGGGTACAATGAGCAGTTCTTC. V is TRBV25-1 and J is TRBJ2-1; TRBD2 matches 9 bases. J gave up 4 bases and V 3 bases, and 7 bases lay outside the gene matches. Germline-derived CDR1 and CDR2 are MGHDK and SYGVNS. This CDR3 has 16 amino acids.

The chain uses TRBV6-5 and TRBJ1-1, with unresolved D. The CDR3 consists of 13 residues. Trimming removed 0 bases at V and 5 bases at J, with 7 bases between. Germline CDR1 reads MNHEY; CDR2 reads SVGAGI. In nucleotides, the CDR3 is TGTGCCAGCAGTTACTCGAAGGGTACTGAAGCTTTCTTT. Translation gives CASSYSKGTEAFF.

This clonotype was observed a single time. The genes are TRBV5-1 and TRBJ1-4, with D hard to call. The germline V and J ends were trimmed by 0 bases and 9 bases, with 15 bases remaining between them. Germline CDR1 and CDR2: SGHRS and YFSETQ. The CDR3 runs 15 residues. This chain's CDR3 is CASSLGQLASKKLFF. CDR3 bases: TGCGCCAGCAGCTTGGGACAATTAGCTTCCAAAAAACTGTTTTTT. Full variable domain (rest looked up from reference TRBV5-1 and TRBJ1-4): KAGVTQTPRYLIKTRGQQVTLSCSPISGHRSVSWYQQTPGQGLQFLFEYFSETQRNKGNFPGRFSGRQFSNSRSEMNVSTLELGDSALYLCASSLGQLASKKLFFGSGTQLSVL.

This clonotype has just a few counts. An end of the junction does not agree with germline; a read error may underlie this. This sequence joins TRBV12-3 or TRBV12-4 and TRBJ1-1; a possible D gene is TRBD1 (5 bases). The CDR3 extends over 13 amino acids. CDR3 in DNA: TGTGCCGGCAGTTTAGCCGGGGGCACTGAAGCTTTCTTT. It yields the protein CAGSLAGGTEAFF.